One and the same sample provided the 18 T cell receptor beta chains below, sequenced in a study of T cell repertoires in cytomegalovirus infection. A single record per CDR3 protein comes from TCRdb applying MiXCR to the reads. The table includes 300,000 to 400,000 distinct CDR3 sequences, 25% to 35% detected once. For these TCRs, the target antigens are not known. The source was cultured PBMCs, collected from culture after CMV antigen stimulation. Receptors were obtained from a human donor in good health (CMV status not recorded). Some clones in this sample may be carry-over from other donors' samples.

This clonotype turned up a few times. This chain joins TRBV12-3 or TRBV12-4 and TRBJ2-3, with TRBD1 matching over 7 bases. J gave up 0 bases and V 6 bases, and 6 bases lay outside the gene matches. The CDR3 sequence is 15 residues long. In nucleotides, the CDR3 is TGTGCCAGCAGCAGGGACAGCTCTAGCACAGATACGCAGTATTTT. Encoded protein: CASSRDSSSTDTQYF.

The chain carries TRBV7-6 and TRBJ1-4; unclear D gene. This CDR3 region has 15 residues. Germline V lookup: CDR1 SGHVS, CDR2 FNYEAQ. The germline V and J ends were trimmed by 5 bases and 0 bases, with 10 bases remaining between them. The CDR3 loop is CASSPTIATNEKLFF. As DNA, the CDR3 is TGTGCCAGCAGCCCGACGATTGCAACTAATGAAAAACTGTTTTTT.

In its sample, this clonotype was seen a few times. The chain couples TRBV6-2 or TRBV6-3 to TRBJ1-6; the D gene is possibly TRBD1 (5 bases). The V end was cut by 2 bases, the J end by 8 bases, with 10 bases between. From germline, CDR1 is MNHEY and CDR2 SVGEGT. The CDR3 is made up of 14 amino acids. As DNA, the CDR3 is TGTGCCAGCAGTTACGTCAGGGATGATTCACCCCTCCACTTT. Protein product: CASSYVRDDSPLHF.

The rearrangement uses TRBV6-1 and TRBJ2-7; a weak D match, TRBD2 (5 bases). V was pared by 1 base and J by 3 bases, with 10 bases between. The germline gives CDR1 MNHNS, CDR2 SASEGT. The CDR3 loop spans 14 amino acids. For the CDR3, the DNA is TGTGCCAGCAGTGAAGGGGGAGCTGGCTACGAGCAGTACTTC. It specifies CASSEGGAGYEQYF.

This chain links TRBV6-6 with TRBJ1-1; a possible D gene is TRBD1 (6 bases). CDR1 is MNHNY and CDR2 is SVGAGI in the germline V gene (reference sequence). Trimming cost V 5 bases and J 0 bases, with 19 bases left between them. The CDR3 is made up of 17 amino acids. The DNA for the CDR3 is TGTGCCAGCAGTAATTCGTGGGGGGCCCTCATGAACACTGAAGCTTTCTTT. Amino acid sequence: CASSNSWGALMNTEAFF.

The chain carries TRBV12-3 or TRBV12-4 and TRBJ2-1, with TRBD1 as a possible D gene (6 bases). Trimming left V 2 bases short and J 7 bases short, with 9 bases between. The CDR3 loop spans 13 amino acids. The CDR3 bases are TGTGCCAGCAGTTTATCAGGGGTTAATGAGCAGTTCTTC. Protein sequence: CASSLSGVNEQFF.

This chain uses TRBV25-1 with TRBJ2-1; 11 nucleotides align to TRBD1. Looked up from germline, CDR1 is MGHDK and CDR2 is SYGVNS. The CDR3 loop spans 14 amino acids. V was pared by 4 bases and J by 4 bases, with 0 bases of the junction left unmatched. The CDR3 loop reads CASSGDRGYNEQFF. CDR3 DNA: TGTGCCAGCAGTGGGGACAGGGGGTACAATGAGCAGTTCTTC.

The table lists this clonotype with a count of one. The V and J genes are TRBV12-3 or TRBV12-4 and TRBJ1-1; D remains ambiguous. The germline V and J ends were trimmed by 8 bases and 0 bases, with 13 bases remaining between them. This CDR3 is 14 amino acids long. The CDR3 spells CASRADLLNTEAFF. DNA for the CDR3: TGTGCCAGCCGTGCGGACTTATTGAACACTGAAGCTTTCTTT.

The chain couples TRBV7-2 to TRBJ1-2; D remains unclear. The CDR3 sequence is 15 residues long. V was trimmed by 5 bases and J by 4 bases, leaving 17 bases between them. Germline V gene sequence: CDR1 SGHTA, CDR2 FQGNSA. The CDR3 loop is CASSHRLQRTYGYTF. CDR3 coding DNA: TGTGCCAGCAGCCACCGCTTGCAAAGAACCTATGGCTACACCTTC.

Here the CDR3 reads CASSYGNEKLFF. The CDR3 DNA sequence: TGTGCCAGCAGTTATGGTAATGAAAAACTGTTTTTT. This sequence joins TRBV12-3 or TRBV12-4 and TRBJ1-4; D is unclear. Trimming stripped 4 bases from V and 4 bases from J, with 4 bases between. The CDR3 is made up of 12 amino acids.

This clonotype was seen just once. V usage is TRBV18 and J usage is TRBJ2-5; 8 nucleotides agree with TRBD1. Germline CDR1 reads KGHSH; CDR2 reads LQKENI. V shed 3 bases and J 4 bases; nucleotides not matched to a gene: 4. The CDR3 sequence is 14 residues long. The CDR3 here is CASSPGGQGETQYF. In DNA form, the CDR3 reads TGTGCCAGCTCACCTGGCGGACAGGGAGAGACCCAGTACTTC.

The rearrangement uses TRBV5-6 and TRBJ1-6, with a weak D call TRBD1 (5 bases). The CDR3 is 16 residues long. V was pared by 4 bases and J by 0 bases, with 11 bases between. Germline-derived CDR1 and CDR2 are SGHDT and YYEEEE. The chain's CDR3 is CASSVGHFSYNSPLHF. The CDR3 DNA reads as TGTGCCAGCAGCGTAGGACATTTCTCCTATAATTCACCCCTCCACTTT. The whole variable domain, remainder taken from reference TRBV5-6 and TRBJ1-6, is DAGVTQSPTHLIKTRGQQVTLRCSPKSGHDTVSWYQQALGQGPQFIFQYYEEEERQRGNFPDRFSGHQFPNYSSELNVNALLLGDSALYLCASSVGHFSYNSPLHFGNGTRLTVT.

This clonotype was observed a handful of times. The chain uses TRBV29-1 and TRBJ1-1; 8 bases align to TRBD1. This CDR3 spans 12 amino acids. In germline, CDR1 is SQVTM, CDR2 ANQGSEA. CDR3 nucleotide sequence: TGCAGTATGACAGGGGTTAACACTGAAGCTTTCTTT. The encoded protein is CSMTGVNTEAFF.

This clonotype was observed a handful of times. The chain uses TRBV28 and TRBJ1-5, with D possibly TRBD1 on 6 matching bases. Deletions cut 6 bases from V and 0 bases from J, with 18 bases between. Germline-derived CDR1 and CDR2 are MDHEN and SYDVKM. This CDR3 has 17 residues. This CDR3 is CASRLKGDPISNQPQHF. The CDR3 region has the DNA TGTGCCAGCAGACTCAAGGGGGACCCCATTAGCAATCAGCCCCAGCATTTT.

In this sample, this clonotype turned up a few times. The chain is built from TRBV19 and TRBJ2-7; perhaps TRBD2 as D (6 bases). V gave up 4 bases and J gave up 3 bases, with 13 bases separating them. Germline-derived CDR1 and CDR2 are LNHDA and SQIVND (reference sequence). This CDR3 is 14 amino acids long. CDR3 nucleotides: TGTGCCAGTAGTAGGGGACTCCCGTTCTACGAGCAGTACTTC. Amino acids: CASSRGLPFYEQYF.

V gene TRBV4-1 combines with J gene TRBJ1-4; 7 positions agree with TRBD1. J gave up 8 bases and V 0 bases, and 9 bases lay outside the gene matches. CDR1 and CDR2 (germline): MGHRA, YSYEKL. This CDR3 has 16 amino acids. The CDR3 coding sequence is TGCGCCAGCAGCCAAGATTCCGGGACAGTCCCCGAAAAACTGTTTTTT. Its translation is CASSQDSGTVPEKLFF.

The rearrangement uses TRBV7-2 and TRBJ2-1; tentatively, D is TRBD1 or TRBD2 (7 bases each). Per the germline V gene, CDR1 is SGHTA and CDR2 is FQGNSA. This CDR3 is 15 amino acids long. Trimming removed 5 bases at V and 9 bases at J, with 20 bases between. CDR3 amino acids: CASSPTGRDFTEQFF. In DNA, the CDR3 is TGTGCCAGCAGCCCGACAGGGAGGGATTTTACTGAGCAGTTCTTC.

Only a few counts were recorded for this clonotype. CDR3 sequence (DNA): TGTGCCAGCGAAACTAGTCGGGGTACGAACACTGAAGCTTTCTTT. Translated, it gives CASETSRGTNTEAFF. The chain recombines TRBV6-5 with TRBJ1-1; D uncertain. V lost 8 bases and J lost 1, with 17 bases in between. The CDR3 runs to 15 residues. Germline CDR1 reads MNHEY; CDR2 reads SVGAGI.